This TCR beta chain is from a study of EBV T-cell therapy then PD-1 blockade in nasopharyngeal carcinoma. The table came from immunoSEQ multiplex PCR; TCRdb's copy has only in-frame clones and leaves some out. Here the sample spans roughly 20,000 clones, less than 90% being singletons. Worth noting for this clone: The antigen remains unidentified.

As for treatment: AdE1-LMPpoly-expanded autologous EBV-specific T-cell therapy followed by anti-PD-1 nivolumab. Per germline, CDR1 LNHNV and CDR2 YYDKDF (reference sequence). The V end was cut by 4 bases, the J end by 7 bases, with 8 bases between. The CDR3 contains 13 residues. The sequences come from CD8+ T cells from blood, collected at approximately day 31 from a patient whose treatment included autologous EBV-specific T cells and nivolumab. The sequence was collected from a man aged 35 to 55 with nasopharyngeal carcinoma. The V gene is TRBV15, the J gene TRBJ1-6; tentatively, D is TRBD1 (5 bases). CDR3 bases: TGTGCCACCAGCAAAAACAGGAATTCACCCCTCCACTTT. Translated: CATSKNRNSPLHF.